The entry below describes one TCR beta chain. This clone's antigen is unknown. Qualities for individual bases were not recorded, and no much larger clone is one base off. The germline V gene supplies CDR1 SGHAT and CDR2 FQNNGV. Counted from cysteine to phenylalanine, this CDR3 has 18 amino acids. Of all the DNA, just the CDR3 is kept, 54 bases in frame from base 1. V loses 5 bases at its end and J loses 1 base; junction bases beyond the gene matches: 12. The entry originates in a study of regulatory T cells in long-lasting Graves disease (dated by TCRdb to about 2021). About the study as a whole: Antithyroid drugs had been taken for less than 3 months by newly diagnosed Graves' disease patients. The study was conducted in China and was registered as a clinical trial. Patients with persistent Graves' disease were compared with patients with newly diagnosed Graves' disease using TCR sequencing and RNA sequencing of peripheral blood. A total of roughly 35 samples underwent TCR sequencing: approximately 13 from persistent and some 20 from newly diagnosed Graves' disease patients.

Library generation was performed with multiplex PCR. Instrument used: Illumina HiSeq 4000. TCR beta libraries were built with iRepertoire HTBI primers and Arm-PCR amplification of CDR3 regions. Before sequencing, the PCR products underwent gel purification. As for how the authors treated the data: Gene usage analysis of CDR3 amino acid clonotypes relied on the roughly 60 TRBV and 14 TRBJ segments identified across samples. Filtered high-quality paired reads were merged into contigs using COPE and FqMerger. Contigs were aligned with BLAST to IMGT TRBV, TRBD and TRBJ reference genes, and CDR3 was defined per IMGT. Highly expanded clones were defined as clonotypes with a frequency above 0.1%. Shannon entropy was used to measure repertoire diversity, and the Gini coefficient was used to measure V-J evenness. A clonotype found in more than one individual was treated as public. TCRdb applied fastp at Q25 and MiXCR to the public reads, then kept only in-frame beta chains. Rows merge per CDR3 protein into single entries with the most common DNA and genes. In this record, the V and J calls reflect TCRdb's handling and not the investigators' own analysis. The sample records roughly 520,000 distinct CDR3 sequences, around 11% of which are singletons. About 8.3% of the sample is held by the ten biggest clonotypes.

General conclusions and limits of the study: TRBV28, TRBJ1-2 and TRBJ2-5 were preferentially used in persistent disease, while TRBV20-1 and TRBJ2-1 were favored in newly diagnosed disease. The authors acknowledged the small sample size as a limitation that may reduce accuracy. Compared with newly diagnosed patients, patients with persistent Graves' disease had lower TCR Shannon entropy and fewer highly expanded clones, which suggests clonal expansion. Only peripheral blood was studied, because thyroid tissue, the primary lesion, was inaccessible. Persistent patients shared more public clonotypes among themselves (around 3,000) than newly diagnosed patients did (approximately 900). Sequencing and analysis were restricted to the TCR beta chain.

The time point label corresponds to: newly diagnosed GD, antithyroid drugs for less than 3 months. For both TCR sequencing and RNA sequencing, RNA was extracted from PBMCs in TRIzol. The diagnosis of Graves' disease followed American Thyroid Association guidelines. Patients were recruited from an endocrinology department in Xi'an, China. Each patient gave approximately 10 milliliters of peripheral blood, collected in an EDTA anticoagulant tube. PBMCs were isolated by Ficoll Paque Plus density gradient separation without further T cell sorting. RNA quality was checked with an Agilent 2100 Bioanalyzer and agarose gel, and concentration with a NanoDrop 2000. These data also featured in a second study, about T cells in Graves' hyperthyroidism and ophthalmopathy. Per the second study: Stable Graves' hyperthyroidism was defined as no progression to ophthalmopathy during 18 months of follow-up. Hyperthyroidism patients were newly diagnosed, with disease duration under 2 months, and aged 18 to 65 years. Any patient with an uncontrolled infection, another autoimmune disease, pregnancy or lactation was excluded. Clinical symptoms, serum thyroxine and TRAb, thyroid ultrasound, and orbital computed tomography formed the basis for the diagnoses. The first round of RT-PCR for the TCR CDR3 was performed with the HTBI primer set and the Qiagen OneStep RT-PCR kit. Most expanded thyroid clonotypes (frequency above 0.001) were also found in blood, which suggests that blood repertoires may mirror thyroid immune responses. Ophthalmopathy was separated from stable hyperthyroidism by a 13 V-J signature model, with 85% to 90% sensitivity and about 84% specificity obtained in cross-validation and 80%/75% obtained in testing. In validation, progression to ophthalmopathy was predicted by the model with 70% to 71% sensitivity and 72% to 85% specificity, a median of 6.5 months before onset. A discovery cohort of roughly 100 patients, about 40 with Graves' ophthalmopathy and roughly 59 with stable Graves' hyperthyroidism, was used to find distinguishing TCR V-J signatures. Prospective prediction of ophthalmopathy was tested in an independent validation cohort consisting of some 19 hyperthyroidism patients and some 16 patients who later progressed to ophthalmopathy. The approximately 97 discovery patients were randomly divided into training and test sets at a 7:3 ratio. The study also compared thyroid tissue and blood T-cell repertoires from about 6 Graves' hyperthyroidism patients. Once sampling was done, hyperthyroidism patients were given methimazole at a starting dose of 30 mg daily, whereas ophthalmopathy patients were given high-dose intravenous methylprednisolone. A second multiplex PCR round built the libraries, followed by size selection and purification. Libraries were sequenced paired-end with 100 bp reads on an Illumina HiSeq2000. SOAPnuke was used to process the raw data, throwing out any read that contained adapters or uncalled bases, had a mean Phred below 15, or lacked an exact constant-primer or identifier match. High-quality paired reads were merged with COPE v1.2.5, and unique nucleotide sequences were defined as clonotypes. MiTCR v1.1 was used to align clonotypes to the IMGT TRBV, TRBD and TRBJ reference segments. The analysis included only V-J combinations with a frequency above 0.0001, which together covered around 99% of the repertoires. The TCS score was defined as the ratio of F50 (clonal expansion) to E x V (chaos), calculated using BLOSUM62-based TCRdist between CDR3 peptides within each V-J. Welch's t-statistics and random forest reduced just over 500 V-J features to under 15, which were used in a naive Bayes classifier (R e1071). No statistical method was used to fix the sample size in advance, and group allocation was not hidden from the investigators. The paper reports TCR Vbeta CDR3 sequencing of roughly 140 peripheral blood samples: approximately 43 ophthalmopathy, under 80 hyperthyroidism and around 17 progressor patients.

The receptor comes from a woman aged 30 to 39 with Graves disease. Donor details come from another sample of the same person, matched by shared clones. Here the chain combines TRBV11-2 and TRBJ2-3; TRBD2 aligns with 10 central bases. The material sequenced was peripheral blood mononuclear cells (PBMCs), taken at new diagnosis, from a patient treated with antithyroid drugs. The sequence in DNA is TGTGCCAGCAGCACAGAGCGGGAGGGCCGACTCGGCACAGATACGCAGTATTTT. This encodes CASSTEREGRLGTDTQYF.